The text below deals with one T cell receptor (beta chain). The source of the sample is a study of sequential checkpoint blockade in melanoma. CDR3 size: 17 residues. Germline trimming cut 4 bases from V and 5 bases from J; bases unmatched to any gene: 13. The germline gives CDR1 WSHSY, CDR2 SAAADI. Sequencing used immunoSEQ multiplex PCR; TCRdb keeps in-frame clones, though not all of them. The sample carries approximately 13,000 clones, over 70% recorded once. Documented treatment: randomized to nivolumab then ipilimumab (arm A) or the reverse (arm B). This TCR derives from a human donor with melanoma. This chain joins TRBV10-2 and TRBJ2-3; 9 bases align to TRBD2. Sequences were derived from CD8+ T cells sorted from blood (inferred from file names), sampled from a patient given nivolumab and ipilimumab in sequence. The CDR3 DNA is TGCGCCAGCAGTGTCCCGACTGAGCGGGGGGCGGAAGATACGCAGTATTTT. It translates to CASSVPTERGAEDTQYF.